This T cell receptor beta chain is drawn from a study of blood T cells in healthy people across ages. The V end was cut by 4 bases, the J end by 2 bases, with 11 bases between. CDR3 length: 14 amino acids. CDR1 SGHRS and CDR2 YFSETQ come from the germline V gene. This clonotype turned up a few times. Primed by a sample-barcoded 5' primer and a J-beta primer mix, a second PCR proceeded for 7 to 11 cycles. TCRdb processed the 5' RACE reads anew with MiXCR; each CDR3 protein has one entry. The table includes under 1,100,000 distinct CDR3 sequences, under 30% detected once. These same data were also listed under a study on T cells of mothers and their children.

Sequenced: blood. J is TRBJ2-3 and V is TRBV5-1, with D unresolved. The receptor was derived from a girl aged 2 to 9 in good health. CDR3 sequence: CASSNQIYTDTQYF. The CDR3 nucleotides read TGCGCCAGCAGCAACCAAATCTACACAGATACGCAGTATTTT.